This T cell receptor beta chain was captured in a study of cytomegalovirus exposure and HLA in healthy donors (dated by TCRdb to 2016 to 2017). In the study overall: According to an earlier analysis of a few hundred of the donors, about 190 million T cells yielded 117 million unique TCR beta sequences and about 300 Gb of sequence data. Among the roughly 400 genotyped donors, more than 70% belonged to the genetic ancestry cluster associated with self-reported Caucasian donors. Donor age, sex, ethnicity and CMV serostatus were compiled alongside the repertoire data. Along with the approximately 650-subject first cohort, a separate validation cohort of over a hundred different subjects was used. A later analysis re-examined previously published TCR beta repertoires from about 670 donors and added high-resolution HLA genotyping to investigate patterns of TCR occurrence. High-throughput TCR immunosequencing, statistical association of individual TCRs with disease status, and machine learning were combined to predict cytomegalovirus infection status. Class I and class II HLA loci were covered by the typing at four-digit resolution. The study used immunosequencing to profile the T cell repertoires of approximately 690 subjects and linked those repertoires to cytomegalovirus serostatus. Because of strong linkage in the cohort, four or five DR-DQ haplotypes were treated as single units for association and clustering. A later genetic analysis used genome-wide SNP genotypes for about three fifths of the roughly 700 donors, treating that subset as a discovery cohort. An earlier analysis of a few hundred of the donors applied high-throughput TCR beta sequencing to assess whether each TCR beta V gene segment acted as functional or pseudogenic. Rather than using new phenotypic data, the later analysis identified candidate immune exposures from TCR beta sequences and from how often those sequences occurred across donors. The study was designed to test whether signatures of past pathogen exposure could be identified by cataloging public T cell receptors. Every repertoire in the discovery cohort had been generated on one and the same sequencing platform. Typing coverage varied by locus: roughly 629-640 donors for A, B, C, DRB1 and DQB1; more than 500 for DQA1; some 610 for DPA1; roughly 450 for DPB1. Across around 400 genotyped donors of the cohort, an average of about 240,000 unique TCR beta nucleotide sequences per donor were sequenced, and 15% to 20% of those sequences were non-productive. Approximately 300 gigabases of sequencing data and around 80 million unique TCR sequences made up an early release that covered about 640 HLA-typed donors. The paper as a whole reports these results and caveats: The presence/absence analyses assumed that sequencing depth was roughly uniform across donors, and that assumption may not be true. According to a later analysis, parvovirus B19, influenza, CMV and Epstein-Barr virus appeared linked to several top co-occurrence clusters. According to a later genetic analysis, donors in an Asian-associated ancestry cluster had fewer N-insertions in productive TCRs than the roughly 670-donor mean. The only immune exposure information available for the cohort was CMV serostatus. A group of highly shared sequence variants was considered likely to be a technical artifact of the sequencing pipeline. A later analysis found that HLA-associated TCR beta chains were more clonally expanded and had lower generation probabilities than equally common non-associated chains. V-gene and J-gene trimming of TCR beta chains was associated with a missense DCLRE1C variant in a later genetic analysis, and the association was replicated in an independent cohort. The authors suggested that the approach could potentially be generalized to other disease states and immunological phenotypes. In a later analysis, TCR association rates were found to vary across HLA loci, with the most associated TCRs seen for DRB1 alleles and the fewest for HLA-C alleles. Correlated functional status among segregating V segments might be attributable to linkage disequilibrium, but an unknown experimental factor could not be ruled out. In both the original and validation cohorts, the classifier was reported to diagnose cytomegalovirus status with high specificity and sensitivity. A further reported finding was that TCR beta sequences accurately predicted the HLA-A and HLA-B alleles for most subjects in the first cohort. Most TCR sequences were observed very rarely across donors, whereas some public TCRs were present in many individuals. The study gave a list of 150 to 200 TCR beta chains associated with cytomegalovirus. Because counts were too low, 15 or so rarely observed V segments, including chromosome 9 orphons, were excluded from the earlier analysis of about 500 of the donors. Specific HLA alleles were associated with roughly 16,000 TCR beta sequences at a false discovery rate of 0.05 in a later analysis. In a later analysis, most CMV-associated TCR beta chains were found to appear HLA-restricted, with HLA associations seemingly driven largely by CMV exposure. Because HLA typing was unavailable for some donors at each locus, only the typed subset was used in association tests. Three of the identified cytomegalovirus-associated TCR beta chains were confirmed in vitro to be specific for cytomegalovirus antigens. In an earlier analysis of over 550 of the donors, most TCR beta V segments were observed in productive rearrangements about 90% or about 30% of the time, broadly matching IMGT annotations. When HLA alleles, especially DR and DQ, strongly co-occurred, TCR associations were difficult to assign to individual alleles. This cohort had only TCR beta chains sequenced, and the lack of alpha or paired-chain data limited which features could be detected.

With regard to this clone: Its recognized antigen is unknown. No clone much larger than this one lies a single base away; base qualities are absent.

The library was produced with the immunoSEQ multiplex PCR assay. A mixture of 60 forward primers for TCR Vbeta segments and 13 reverse primers for TCR Jbeta segments was used in the multiplex PCR. The CDR3 region of rearranged TCR beta genes was amplified from genomic DNA by a multiplex PCR assay. Amplified TCR beta libraries were sequenced as 87-base-pair reads on the Illumina HiSeq System. The paper's data handling went like this. A later analysis counted 65 million to 90 million unique TCR beta chains across the 550 to 800 repertoires, and 10 million to 11 million of these chains were shared by at least two donors. Raw reads were error-corrected and collapsed into unique sequences by a nearest-neighbor algorithm in which closely related sequences were merged to remove PCR and sequencing errors. CDR3 sequences were aligned to IMGT reference sequences to assign V, D and J gene segments. For a sequence to be retained, a match of at least six nucleotides to both a V gene segment and a J gene segment was required. A rearrangement counted as productive if the CDR3 had no stop codons and remained in frame with V and J, and every other rearrangement counted as non-productive. Following IMGT convention, CDR3 was defined as the stretch from the second conserved V-encoded cysteine up to the conserved J-encoded phenylalanine. Sequences without an unambiguous match to a single V gene segment were excluded from the earlier analysis of about 630 of the donors. An earlier analysis of 500 to 700 of the donors classified V segments as functional when productive rearrangements were above 56.7% and as segregating when the standard deviation between donors was above 5%. A statistical classification framework was built for diagnosing cytomegalovirus status from the catalog of TCR beta chain sequences. V and J gene assignment, in a later analysis, came from comparing TCR nucleotide sequences with IMGT/GENE-DB human TR gene sequences. Using the TCRdist pipeline, a later analysis assigned CDR3 sequences along with most-parsimonious VDJ recombination scenarios. In a later analysis, each TCR beta chain was defined by its CDR3 amino acid sequence together with its V-gene family, and reads lacking a unique V-gene family were excluded. As a way to deal with suspected cross-contamination and a sequencing artifact, a later analysis dropped 450 to 700 nucleotide sequences that were highly shared and had low generation probability. A later analysis calculated a clonal expansion index for each public chain from normalized within-repertoire ranks of inferred template counts. In a later analysis, generation probabilities were computed using a VDJ recombination model fitted to out-of-frame rearrangements, and the results were checked against IGoR. In a later analysis, TCR-TCR, TCR-HLA and TCR-CMV co-occurrence was scored with hypergeometric tests, and a repertoire-size bias correction was applied to TCR pairs. In a later analysis, false discovery rates were estimated by permuting HLA or CMV assignments 20 times. In a later analysis, co-occurring TCRs were grouped using DBSCAN, and TCRdist sequence similarity was added for clustering within HLA-allele-positive subsets. Co-occurrence clustering excluded repertoires with fewer than 30,000 or more than 120,000 public chains, plus five with anomalous nucleotide sharing. TCRdb carries this immuneACCESS record with in-frame sequences only. Its versions omit some clonotypes, under half of them owing to an unresolved V gene in the studies checked, with the rest unexplained. The V and J calls and the clone size are those of that table, but D and trimming were determined from the DNA. This sample is represented by over 30,000 clones; around 86% of them were singletons. Roughly an eighth of the sample rests with the top ten.

The cohort was made up of approximately 700 healthy bone marrow donors. At the time of sampling, all cohort members were nominally healthy, though unrecorded immune exposures were likely present. The donor tested CMV seropositive, placing the donor among the approximately 290 seropositive members of the cohort. Every donor gave a peripheral blood sample, and the peripheral blood mononuclear cells from that sample were used for TCR beta sequencing. The Qiagen DNeasy Blood Extraction Kit was used to extract genomic DNA from the blood cell samples. The clonotype was recovered from a woman in her 40s in good health and CMV-seropositive. The sequencing input was PBMCs.

In nucleotides, the sequence is TGTGCCAGCAGCCGCGTTCCTGGCTACACCTTC. Its product reads: CASSRVPGYTF. This chain is built from TRBV7-9 and TRBJ1-2; the D gene is unclear. Deletion took 5 bases off V and 7 bases off J, with a span of 8 bases between the germline ends. The CDR3 runs 11 residues from the cysteine to the phenylalanine. The sequence is cut down to CDR3 DNA, 33 bases in frame from base 1. CDR1 SEHNR and CDR2 FQNEAQ are derived from the germline V gene (reference sequence).